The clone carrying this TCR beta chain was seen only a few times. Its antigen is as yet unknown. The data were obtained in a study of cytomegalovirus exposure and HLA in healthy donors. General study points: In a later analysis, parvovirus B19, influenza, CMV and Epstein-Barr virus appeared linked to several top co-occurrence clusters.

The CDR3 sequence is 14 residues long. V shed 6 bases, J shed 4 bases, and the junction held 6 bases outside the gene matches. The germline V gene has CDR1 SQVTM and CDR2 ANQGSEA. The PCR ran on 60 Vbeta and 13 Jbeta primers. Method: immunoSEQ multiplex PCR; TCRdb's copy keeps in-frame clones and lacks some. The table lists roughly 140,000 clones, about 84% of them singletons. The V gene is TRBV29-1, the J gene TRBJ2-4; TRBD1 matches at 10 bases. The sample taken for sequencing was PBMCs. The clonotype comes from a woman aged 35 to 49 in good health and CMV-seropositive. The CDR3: CSVPKGQGKNIQYF. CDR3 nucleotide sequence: TGCAGCGTCCCTAAGGGACAGGGGAAAAACATTCAGTACTTC. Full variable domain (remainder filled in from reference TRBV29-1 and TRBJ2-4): SAVISQKPSRDICQRGTSLTIQCQVDSQVTMMFWYRQQPGQSLTLIATANQGSEATYESGFVIDKFPISRPNLTFSTLTVSNMSPEDSSIYLCSVPKGQGKNIQYFGAGTRLSVL.